This TCR beta chain was captured in a study of shared clonotypes between healthy human individuals. Deep was the level at which the assay was run. Libraries were prepared by immunoSEQ multiplex PCR; TCRdb keeps only in-frame clonotypes and omits some of them. The data contain a few million clones, roughly 93% of them singletons. Of note for this clone: Its antigen is unknown.

Overall study findings and caveats: Clonotypes which were not shared had lower generation probabilities than clonotypes that all four donors shared.

This CDR3 has 16 amino acids. V was shortened by 3 bases and J by 2 bases, with 16 bases between the two germline ends. Germline V gene data show CDR1 as SNHLY and CDR2 as FYNNEI. This chain joins TRBV2 and TRBJ1-1; D remains unclear. This clonotype originated in a man aged 18-30 years in good health. Some clones in this sample may be carry-over from other donors' samples. The specimen was naive CD4+ T cells from PBMCs. The subset: CD45RA+ positively selected. CDR3 in amino acids: CASSEGLDHRNTEAFF. CDR3 coding DNA: TGTGCCAGCAGTGAGGGTCTCGACCATAGAAACACTGAAGCTTTCTTT.